Listed below are T cell receptor beta chains from one sample, sequenced in a study of metastatic and nonmetastatic thyroid tumors. Using MiXCR, TCRdb reanalyzed the PCR reads. Seen here are almost 85,000 clones, about 12% observed once, and the top ten hold roughly 10%. The sample comprised tumor tissue. The source is a female donor with papillary thyroid cancer or a benign thyroid nodule (not recorded which). Some clones in this sample may be carry-over from other donors' samples. The CDR3 runs from the conserved cysteine through the conserved F or W. Each record gives: D gene, CDR3 length, V gene, J gene, clone size, CDR3 DNA, CDR3 protein. A D gene is named only where the DNA matches it firmly. Size values are once, few and many counts, or a class for expanded clones, and some rows have none.

d_call: TRBD1
cdr3_length: 17
v_call: TRBV5-1
j_call: TRBJ2-6
clone_size: many
cdr3_nt: TGCGCCAGCAAAACCGGGACAGGGGGCTCTGGGGCCAACGTCCTGACTTTC
cdr3_aa: CASKTGTGGSGANVLTF

d_call: -
cdr3_length: 13
v_call: TRBV28
j_call: TRBJ2-1
clone_size: many
cdr3_nt: TGTGCCAGCGCCCGACGGATCTACAATGAGCAGTTCTTC
cdr3_aa: CASARRIYNEQFF

d_call: -
cdr3_length: 14
v_call: TRBV20-1
j_call: TRBJ1-4
clone_size: many
cdr3_nt: TGCAGTGCTAGAGATTTGGGGATTAATGAAAAACTGTTTTTT
cdr3_aa: CSARDLGINEKLFF

d_call: -
cdr3_length: 16
v_call: TRBV7-8
j_call: TRBJ2-7
clone_size: -
cdr3_nt: TGTGCCAGCAGCTCGCCACCTGTGGGCCGCTCCTACGAGCAGTACTTC
cdr3_aa: CASSSPPVGRSYEQYF

d_call: -
cdr3_length: 15
v_call: TRBV5-1
j_call: TRBJ1-1
clone_size: many
cdr3_nt: TGCGCCAGCAGCTTGGATTCTGGGTCGAACACTGAAGCTTTCTTT
cdr3_aa: CASSLDSGSNTEAFF

d_call: -
cdr3_length: 15
v_call: TRBV27
j_call: TRBJ2-7
clone_size: many
cdr3_nt: TGTGCCAGCAGTTTATATGGTAGGGGCCCCTACGAGCAGTACTTC
cdr3_aa: CASSLYGRGPYEQYF

d_call: -
cdr3_length: 14
v_call: TRBV4-2
j_call: TRBJ2-2
clone_size: -
cdr3_nt: TGTGCCAGCAGCCAGGCCGCAGGGGACGGGGAGCTGTTTTTT
cdr3_aa: CASSQAAGDGELFF

d_call: TRBD1
cdr3_length: 18
v_call: TRBV20-1
j_call: TRBJ1-1
clone_size: many
cdr3_nt: TGCAGTGCTAGCCACGAAACGACACAGGGGAATTTGAACACTGAAGCTTTCTTT
cdr3_aa: CSASHETTQGNLNTEAFF

d_call: TRBD1
cdr3_length: 18
v_call: TRBV20-1
j_call: TRBJ2-7
clone_size: many
cdr3_nt: TGCAGTGCTCATGGGAATCCCATAGACAGGGGGGGGTCCTACGAGCAGTACTTC
cdr3_aa: CSAHGNPIDRGGSYEQYF

d_call: TRBD1
cdr3_length: 15
v_call: TRBV27
j_call: TRBJ2-1
clone_size: many
cdr3_nt: TGTGCCAGCAGTGCAGCCGGGACAGGGAACAATGAGCAGTTCTTC
cdr3_aa: CASSAAGTGNNEQFF

d_call: TRBD1
cdr3_length: 17
v_call: TRBV5-1
j_call: TRBJ2-5
clone_size: -
cdr3_nt: TGCGCCAGCAGCCTAGGAATAGGACAGGGGTGGGGAGAGACCCAGTACTTC
cdr3_aa: CASSLGIGQGWGETQYF

d_call: TRBD2
cdr3_length: 16
v_call: TRBV6-5
j_call: TRBJ2-1
clone_size: many
cdr3_nt: TGTGCCAGCAGTTACATCGGGACTAGCTCCTACAATGAGCAGTTCTTC
cdr3_aa: CASSYIGTSSYNEQFF

d_call: -
cdr3_length: 14
v_call: TRBV6-1
j_call: TRBJ2-7
clone_size: few
cdr3_nt: TGTGCCAGCATTGATTATAGGGGTTCCTACGAGCAGTACTTC
cdr3_aa: CASIDYRGSYEQYF

d_call: TRBD1
cdr3_length: 14
v_call: TRBV29-1
j_call: TRBJ2-3
clone_size: few
cdr3_nt: TGCAGCGTTTATCGGGACAGGAGCACAGATACGCAGTATTTT
cdr3_aa: CSVYRDRSTDTQYF

d_call: TRBD1
cdr3_length: 17
v_call: TRBV2
j_call: TRBJ1-2
clone_size: -
cdr3_nt: TGTGCCACATCCCCTGGGACAGGGGGGGGTGTTGGCTATGGCTACACCTTC
cdr3_aa: CATSPGTGGGVGYGYTF

d_call: TRBD2
cdr3_length: 14
v_call: TRBV10-2
j_call: TRBJ2-2
clone_size: many
cdr3_nt: TGCGCCAGCACGGGACTAGTCGGAACCGGGGAGCTGTTTTTT
cdr3_aa: CASTGLVGTGELFF

d_call: -
cdr3_length: 15
v_call: TRBV29-1
j_call: TRBJ1-2
clone_size: few
cdr3_nt: TGCAGCGTTGAAGATGTGGCGACATGGGACTATGGCTACACCTTC
cdr3_aa: CSVEDVATWDYGYTF